One and the same sample provided the 15 T cell receptor beta chains below, sequenced in a study of radiation and T cells in renal cell carcinoma. The data were produced by immunoSEQ multiplex PCR, yet TCRdb's version contains in-frame clones alone and is incomplete. The sample holds 150,000 to 200,000 clones; roughly nine tenths are singletons and the top ten take approximately 10%. The time point is: blood 4 weeks post-SBRT, at nephrectomy. This sample's treatment: 15 Gy SBRT to primary tumor, nephrectomy 4 weeks later. The specimen was blood, collected from a patient whose treatment included radiotherapy and nephrectomy. The receptors here all came from a woman aged 50 to 60 with renal cell carcinoma.

V and J are TRBV27 and TRBJ2-7; perhaps TRBD2 as D (5 bases). Germline V gene data show CDR1 as MNHEY and CDR2 as SMNVEV (reference sequence). The CDR3 sequence is 14 residues long. The ends were cut back, 6 bases at V and 0 bases at J, with 12 bases in the middle. The CDR3 loop is CASSQRRSSYEQYF. DNA for the CDR3: TGTGCCAGCAGCCAGCGGAGAAGCTCCTACGAGCAGTACTTC.

In its sample, this clone was seen a few times. The chain uses TRBV7-8 and TRBJ1-2; D is undetermined. CDR1 is SGHVS and CDR2 is FQNEAQ in the germline V gene. There are 18 residues in the CDR3. Deletions cut 7 bases from V and 5 bases from J, with 29 bases between. This CDR3 is CASTQRIILAQERYGYTF. The CDR3 DNA is TGTGCCAGCACCCAACGAATTATCCTGGCCCAAGAGCGGTATGGCTACACCTTC.

The rearrangement joins TRBV6-1 to TRBJ1-5; no definite D call. Trimming shortened V by 2 bases and J by 2 bases, and 7 bases separated the two germline ends. CDR3 size: 14 residues. CDR1 is MNHNS, CDR2 SASEGT, per germline. As DNA, the CDR3 is TGTGCCAGCAGTGAATGGGTTGGCAATCAGCCCCAGCATTTT. It translates to CASSEWVGNQPQHF.

This clone has ten or more counts. This chain links TRBV5-4 with TRBJ1-2; D is uncertain. From germline, CDR1 is SGHNT and CDR2 YYREEE (reference sequence). V was trimmed by 0 bases and J by 4 bases, leaving 7 bases between them. CDR3 length equals 13 residues. CDR3 DNA sequence: TGTGCCAGCAGCTTGGACAGTTTCTATGGCTACACCTTC. As protein: CASSLDSFYGYTF.

The rearrangement joins TRBV7-9 to TRBJ2-3, with D possibly being TRBD1 (5 bases). The CDR3 has 12 amino acids. V shed 5 bases and J shed 4 bases, with 7 bases lying between them. Germline assignment: CDR1 SEHNR and CDR2 FQNEAQ (reference sequence). The CDR3 DNA reads TGTGCCAGCAGCGTGGGGCCAGATACGCAGTATTTT. Amino acid sequence: CASSVGPDTQYF.

This clone was seen a handful of times. The same CDR3 also results from other DNA sequences found in this sample. This rearrangement joins TRBV5-4 to TRBJ2-5, with D possibly matching TRBD2 (6 bases). The germline CDR1 and CDR2 sequences are SGHNT and YYREEE (reference sequence). Deletions cut 3 bases from V and 4 bases from J, with 10 bases between. The CDR3 contains 13 residues. CDR3 sequence: CASSSRGGETQYF. DNA of the CDR3: TGTGCCAGCAGCTCCCGGGGAGGAGAGACCCAGTACTTC.

The chain recombines TRBV19 with TRBJ1-1, with TRBD1 matching 8 bases. The CDR3 is 14 amino acids. Germline CDR1 LNHDA, CDR2 SQIVND (reference sequence). Trimming took 5 bases from V and 2 from J; bases not matched to a gene: 4. The CDR3 protein is CASSLDRGNTEAFF. CDR3 nucleotides: TGTGCCAGTAGTCTCGACAGGGGCAACACTGAAGCTTTCTTT.

This clone was counted a few times. The chain has TRBV14 and TRBJ2-1, with 10 bases that match TRBD2. The CDR3 loop spans 14 amino acids. Germline V gene sequence: CDR1 SGHDN, CDR2 FVKESK. V lost 3 bases to trimming and J lost 8 bases; unmatched junction nucleotides: 4. Written as DNA, the CDR3 is TGTGCCAGCAGCCAGCTAGCGGGGGTCCATGAGCAGTTCTTC. Protein: CASSQLAGVHEQFF.

This clone has just a few counts. The J gene is TRBJ1-5, the V gene TRBV19; the D is unclear. The CDR3 totals 13 residues. Germline CDR1 and CDR2: LNHDA and SQIVND (reference sequence). Trimming took off 1 base at V and 3 bases at J, with 4 bases between the two ends. CDR3 protein: CASSIGPNQPQHF. In DNA form, the CDR3 reads TGTGCCAGTAGTATAGGTCCCAATCAGCCCCAGCATTTT.

J is TRBJ2-1 and V is TRBV6-6; D is uncertain. The CDR3 is 14 residues long. Germline CDR1 reads MNHNY; CDR2 reads SVGAGI (reference sequence). Deletions cut 5 bases from V and 8 bases from J, with 16 bases between. The CDR3 DNA is TGTGCCAGCAGTACCAGGACCGAACCTTATGAGCAGTTCTTC. Protein product: CASSTRTEPYEQFF.

The chain recombines TRBV30 with TRBJ1-1; 9 bases are a match to TRBD1. The ends lost 3 bases at V and 1 base at J; junction bases unmatched: 6. This CDR3 is 15 amino acids long. CDR1 and CDR2 from the germline V gene are GTSNPN and SVGIG (reference sequence). This CDR3 reads CAWRPPGQGNTEAFF. Written as DNA, the CDR3 is TGTGCCTGGAGGCCACCGGGACAGGGGAACACTGAAGCTTTCTTT. Looking up the rest from reference TRBV30 and TRBJ1-1 gives the full variable domain: SQTIHQWPATLVQPVGSPLSLECTVEGTSNPNLYWYRQAAGRGLQLLFYSVGIGQISSEVPQNLSASRPQDRQFILSSKKLLLSDSGFYLCAWRPPGQGNTEAFFGQGTRLTVV.

This sequence joins TRBV20-1 and TRBJ2-7; D gene ambiguous. V gave up 2 bases and J gave up 6 bases, with 5 bases separating them. Per the germline V gene, CDR1 is DFQATT and CDR2 is SNEGSKA (reference sequence). This CDR3 has 10 residues. The CDR3 protein is CSARFLEQYF. Here the CDR3 DNA reads TGCAGTGCTAGATTCCTCGAGCAGTACTTC.

V is TRBV10-1 and J is TRBJ1-1, with a tentative D call TRBD1 (6 bases). CDR3 length equals 15 residues. Trimming left V 3 bases short and J 1 base short, with 12 bases between. In germline, CDR1 is WNHNN, CDR2 SYGVQD (reference sequence). The CDR3 sequence: CASSDGTGANTEAFF. The CDR3 region has the DNA TGCGCCAGCAGTGATGGGACGGGGGCGAACACTGAAGCTTTCTTT.

V gene TRBV29-1 combines with J gene TRBJ1-1, with 7 bases that match TRBD1. The CDR3 is made up of 12 amino acids. After removal of 7 bases from V and 10 bases from J, the junction contained 12 bases not matched to a gene. Germline CDR1 is SQVTM and CDR2 is ANQGSEA. The CDR3 bases are TGCAGCGCCCAAATTGGACAGGCGGGAGCTTTCTTT. It is translated as CSAQIGQAGAFF.

The chain links TRBV7-8 to TRBJ1-2; 11 nucleotides match TRBD1. V dropped 4 bases and J dropped 8; count of bases not matched to a gene: 6. Germline V lookup: CDR1 SGHVS, CDR2 FQNEAQ. CDR3 length equals 14 residues. The CDR3 coding sequence is TGTGCCAGCAGCTACCGGACAGGGGGCAACGGCTACACCTTC. Translating it yields CASSYRTGGNGYTF.